The rows below give T cell receptor beta chains drawn from one sample of a study of low-dose radiotherapy and immunotherapy resistance in tumors. TCRdb analysed the reads with MiXCR anew, one entry per CDR3 protein. This table has about 71,000 distinct CDR3 sequences, around 29% appearing once. This specimen was PBMCs, taken before treatment. Receptors originate from a female donor with ovarian cancer. The CDR3 runs from the conserved cysteine through the conserved F or W. Fields, in order: D gene, J gene, clone size, V gene, CDR3 protein, CDR3 DNA. A D gene is named only where the DNA matches it firmly. Only part of the rows carry a size: once, few, many, or a class if the clone is expanded.

TRBD2,TRBJ2-5,.,TRBV28,CASSITLARETQYF,TGTGCCAGCAGCATTACACTAGCGCGAGAGACCCAGTACTTC
TRBD2,TRBJ2-1,many,TRBV5-4,CASSPGRGRYNEQFF,TGTGCCAGCAGCCCAGGGCGGGGGAGGTACAATGAGCAGTTCTTC
TRBD2,TRBJ2-1,many,TRBV11-1,CASSLALPSGGNEQFF,TGTGCCAGCAGCTTAGCCCTCCCTAGCGGGGGCAATGAGCAGTTCTTC
.,TRBJ2-6,.,TRBV28,CAGSPDPGSGANVLTF,TGTGCCGGCAGTCCCGACCCGGGCTCTGGGGCCAACGTCCTGACTTTC
TRBD2,TRBJ2-7,.,TRBV6-6,CASSRGLAGIYEQYF,TGTGCCAGCAGCCGGGGACTAGCGGGGATCTACGAGCAGTACTTC
.,TRBJ2-2,many,TRBV11-3,CASSLDSTGELFF,TGTGCCAGCAGCTTAGACTCCACCGGGGAGCTGTTTTTT
.,TRBJ2-4,.,TRBV6-1,CASSDLVGAGYF,TGTGCCAGCAGTGACCTCGTGGGGGCGGGATACTTC
TRBD1,TRBJ2-2,.,TRBV12-3/TRBV12-4,CASRLRTGGLRNTGELFF,TGTGCCAGCAGACTCCGGACAGGGGGACTAAGGAACACCGGGGAGCTGTTTTTT
.,TRBJ1-5,.,TRBV6-2/TRBV6-3,CASTDPPGDQPQHF,TGTGCCAGCACCGACCCCCCGGGGGATCAGCCCCAGCATTTT
.,TRBJ2-3,many,TRBV27,CASSLSLASTDTQYF,TGTGCCAGCAGTTTAAGCCTAGCTTCCACAGATACGCAGTATTTT
TRBD2,TRBJ2-5,few,TRBV4-2,CASSPTSGRDQETQYF,TGTGCCAGCAGCCCGACTAGCGGGAGAGACCAAGAGACCCAGTACTTC
.,TRBJ1-1,many,TRBV6-2/TRBV6-3,CASSYSPAWVMNTEAFF,TGTGCCAGCAGTTACTCACCCGCGTGGGTTATGAACACTGAAGCTTTCTTT
.,TRBJ1-5,.,TRBV10-3,CAIGPYSNQPQHF,TGTGCCATCGGGCCCTATAGCAATCAGCCCCAGCATTTT
.,TRBJ2-6,.,TRBV28,CASSGGAGGSGANVLTF,TGTGCCAGCAGTGGGGGGGCAGGGGGATCTGGGGCCAACGTCCTGACTTTC
.,TRBJ1-2,many,TRBV11-2,CASSLDLVGYTF,TGTGCCAGCAGCTTAGATCTGGTCGGCTACACCTTC
.,TRBJ1-2,few,TRBV9,CASSPRMGTGDYGYTF,TGTGCCAGCAGCCCACGGATGGGGACCGGGGACTATGGCTACACCTTC
TRBD2,TRBJ2-4,many,TRBV27,CASSLSMASGRENIQYF,TGTGCCAGCAGTTTATCGATGGCTAGCGGGAGGGAAAACATTCAGTACTTC
.,TRBJ2-3,many,TRBV4-1,CASSQVVDSTQYF,TGCGCCAGCAGCCAAGTGGTGGACAGCACGCAGTATTTT
TRBD2,TRBJ2-3,.,TRBV7-8,CASSLGQLAGGPGDTQYF,TGTGCCAGCAGCTTAGGACAGCTAGCGGGAGGGCCAGGGGATACGCAGTATTTT
TRBD2,TRBJ2-5,many,TRBV7-9,CASSSPTAPGLAATQYF,TGTGCCAGCAGCTCCCCCACCGCACCGGGACTAGCTGCGACCCAGTACTTC
TRBD1,TRBJ1-1,many,TRBV12-3/TRBV12-4,CASSLARTGEAFF,TGTGCCAGCAGTTTAGCAAGGACAGGTGAAGCTTTCTTT
TRBD1,TRBJ2-2,many,TRBV6-5,CASSSGGQGAGELFF,TGTGCCAGCAGCTCCGGCGGACAGGGGGCCGGGGAGCTGTTTTTT
TRBD2,TRBJ2-7,many,TRBV6-5,CASSYALTSGDSYEQYF,TGTGCCAGCAGTTACGCGCTGACTAGCGGGGATTCCTACGAGCAGTACTTC
.,TRBJ2-7,many,TRBV18,CASSPPAGQGGVQYF,TGTGCCAGCTCACCACCGGCCGGACAGGGAGGGGTGCAGTACTTC
TRBD1,TRBJ2-1,many,TRBV29-1,CSEHRGSYNEQFF,TGCAGCGAACACAGGGGCTCCTACAATGAGCAGTTCTTC
.,TRBJ1-4,few,TRBV25-1,CASSEGQGSEKLFF,TGTGCCAGCAGTGAAGGGCAGGGAAGCGAAAAACTGTTTTTT
.,TRBJ2-3,once,TRBV6-2/TRBV6-3,CASKEGLRHTDTQYF,TGTGCCAGCAAGGAGGGGTTGAGACACACAGATACGCAGTATTTT
.,TRBJ1-5,many,TRBV20-1,CSARDGGGLSNQPQHF,TGCAGTGCTAGAGATGGGGGAGGTTTGAGCAATCAGCCCCAGCATTTT
.,TRBJ2-3,many,TRBV21-1,CASSNVKGGIMRGTDTQYF,TGTGCCAGCAGCAATGTAAAGGGGGGAATTATGCGAGGGACAGATACGCAGTATTTT
TRBD1,TRBJ1-2,many,TRBV20-1,CSARDWDRESRGYTF,TGCAGTGCTAGAGATTGGGACAGGGAAAGTAGGGGCTACACCTTC
TRBD1,TRBJ1-1,many,TRBV6-2/TRBV6-3,CASPRAGGRGTEAFF,TGTGCCAGTCCTCGAGCAGGGGGAAGAGGCACTGAAGCTTTCTTT
TRBD2,TRBJ2-5,.,TRBV28,CASSLGTSGRWETQYF,TGTGCCAGCAGTTTAGGGACTAGCGGGAGATGGGAGACCCAGTACTTC
TRBD2,TRBJ2-1,.,TRBV15,CATSREASGSWNEQFF,TGTGCCACCAGCAGAGAAGCGAGCGGGAGTTGGAATGAGCAGTTCTTC
TRBD1,TRBJ1-5,.,TRBV12-3/TRBV12-4,CASSFRTGFGQPQHF,TGTGCCAGCAGTTTCAGGACAGGCTTCGGACAGCCCCAGCATTTT
TRBD1,TRBJ1-4,few,TRBV6-1,CASSEGQTTNEKLFF,TGTGCCAGCAGCGAGGGACAGACAACTAATGAAAAACTGTTTTTT
TRBD1,TRBJ2-1,many,TRBV28,CASSLKAGGRNEQFF,TGTGCCAGCAGTTTAAAGGCAGGGGGCCGGAATGAGCAGTTCTTC
.,TRBJ2-7,many,TRBV2,CASNEQGAVSYEQYF,TGTGCCAGCAACGAACAGGGCGCCGTATCCTACGAGCAGTACTTC
TRBD1,TRBJ2-7,many,TRBV14,CASSPRRTGYEQYF,TGTGCCAGCAGCCCCCGTCGGACAGGCTACGAGCAGTACTTC
.,TRBJ2-3,many,TRBV7-3,CASSLSGAQSDTQYF,TGTGCCAGCAGCTTATCGGGGGCGCAGTCAGATACGCAGTATTTT
TRBD2,TRBJ2-1,.,TRBV6-2/TRBV6-3,CASSYRTSGRGNEQFF,TGTGCCAGCAGTTACAGGACTAGCGGGAGAGGAAATGAGCAGTTCTTC
.,TRBJ1-5,.,TRBV10-2,CANSGTGDQPQHF,TGCGCCAACAGTGGCACGGGTGATCAGCCCCAGCATTTT
TRBD2,TRBJ2-2,many,TRBV5-1,CASSFSPAGARNTGELFF,TGCGCCAGCAGCTTTTCCCCAGCGGGGGCGAGGAACACCGGGGAGCTGTTTTTT
.,TRBJ2-7,.,TRBV3-1,CASSQEREQYF,TGTGCCAGCAGCCAAGAAAGGGAGCAGTACTTC
.,TRBJ2-2,many,TRBV18,CASSPRVVNTGELFF,TGTGCCAGCTCACCACGCGTGGTGAACACCGGGGAGCTGTTTTTT
.,TRBJ2-3,many,TRBV20-1,CSALVGDTQYF,TGCAGTGCTCTAGTTGGAGATACGCAGTATTTT
.,TRBJ2-2,.,TRBV6-2/TRBV6-3,CASSWGRRGGELFF,TGTGCCAGCAGTTGGGGGAGGCGCGGCGGGGAGCTGTTTTTT
TRBD2,TRBJ2-5,many,TRBV5-4,CASSLEERGGLETQYF,TGTGCCAGCAGCTTGGAAGAGCGGGGGGGCTTAGAGACCCAGTACTTC
.,TRBJ2-3,many,TRBV5-1,CASSLVASSTDTQYF,TGCGCCAGCAGCTTGGTAGCTAGCAGTACAGATACGCAGTATTTT
.,TRBJ2-1,few,TRBV28,CASSRWPVYNEQFF,TGTGCCAGCTCCAGATGGCCCGTATACAATGAGCAGTTCTTC
TRBD1,TRBJ1-1,many,TRBV5-6,CASSTSGGFTEAFF,TGTGCCAGCAGCACTTCAGGGGGCTTCACTGAAGCTTTCTTT